These 9 T cell receptor beta chains share one sample of origin, sequenced in a study of human thymus T cells. Some clones are missing from TCRdb's copy, which holds only in-frame ones; the method was immunoSEQ multiplex PCR. This sample has around 130,000 clones, with around 94% found just once. In corrective heart surgery, resections were taken, and these provided the thymus tissue. The sequencing sample was made of thymus tissue. The receptor set was obtained from a boy under three years old with a congenital heart defect but otherwise immunologically healthy.

This chain connects TRBV28 to TRBJ1-1, with D perhaps TRBD1 (5 bases). This CDR3 region has 15 residues. Looked up from germline, CDR1 is MDHEN and CDR2 is SYDVKM. Trimming left V 3 bases short and J 1 base short, with 12 bases between. CDR3 nucleotide sequence: TGTGCCAGCAGTTTCTCAACAGGCCCGAACACTGAAGCTTTCTTT. Translated, it gives CASSFSTGPNTEAFF.

The chain combines TRBV30 with TRBJ1-2; the match to TRBD1 covers 8 bases. Per the germline V gene, CDR1 is GTSNPN and CDR2 is SVGIG (reference sequence). The CDR3 consists of 12 residues. The J segment lost 8 bases and the V segment lost 4 bases, leaving 6 bases of the junction unmatched. The DNA for the CDR3 is TGTGCCTGGAAAACGGACAGGGAGGGCTACACCTTC. Its protein is CAWKTDREGYTF.

The V call is TRBV5-1, the J call TRBJ1-6; 8 bases are a match to TRBD1. The length of the CDR3 is 15 residues. Looked up from germline, CDR1 is SGHRS and CDR2 is YFSETQ. The trim removed 4 bases at V and 7 bases at J, leaving 7 bases unmatched. The CDR3 nucleotides are TGCGCCAGCAGCGCTGGGACAGGAGAAAATTCACCCCTCCACTTT. This codes for CASSAGTGENSPLHF.

The chain is built from TRBV4-3 and TRBJ2-3; D unclear. V was shortened by 0 bases and J by 2 bases, with 12 bases between the two germline ends. CDR3 length equals 16 residues. From germline, CDR1 is LGHNA and CDR2 YSLEER. CDR3 sequence reads: CASSQERGAPTDTQYF. The CDR3 DNA reads as TGCGCCAGCAGCCAAGAGAGAGGAGCTCCCACAGATACGCAGTATTTT.

In this sample, this clone turned up once. The chain joins TRBV7-3 to TRBJ1-1; D ambiguous. The CDR3 runs to 13 residues. The germline V and J ends were trimmed by 4 bases and 1 base, with 7 bases remaining between them. CDR1 and CDR2 (germline): SGHTA, FQGTGA. This CDR3 reads CASSSDWNTEAFF. The CDR3 DNA reads TGTGCCAGCAGCTCCGACTGGAACACTGAAGCTTTCTTT.

The sample holds one count of this clone. The chain recombines TRBV7-2 with TRBJ1-6, with D unresolved. Germline-derived CDR1 and CDR2 are SGHTA and FQGNSA. The CDR3 sequence is 17 residues long. Trimming pared 1 base from V and 0 bases from J, leaving 10 bases between. The CDR3 DNA follows: TGTGCCAGCAGCTTAGTAGCACTGAGCTCCTATAATTCACCCCTCCACTTT. Protein: CASSLVALSSYNSPLHF.

This chain connects TRBV2 to TRBJ2-5; 7 positions agree with TRBD2. CDR3 length equals 15 residues. Germline V gene lookup returns CDR1 SNHLY and CDR2 FYNNEI. With 0 bases clipped from V and 4 bases from J, the junction kept 5 bases outside the gene matches. CDR3 coding DNA: TGTGCCAGCAGTGAAGCGCTTAGGGAGGGAGAGACCCAGTACTTC. Its protein product is CASSEALREGETQYF. Complete variable domain (other parts from reference TRBV2 and TRBJ2-5): EPEVTQTPSHQVTQMGQEVILRCVPISNHLYFYWYRQILGQKVEFLVSFYNNEISEKSEIFDDQFSVERPDGSNFTLKIRSTKLEDSAMYFCASSEALREGETQYFGPGTRLLVL.

The rearrangement uses TRBV30 and TRBJ2-1; TRBD2 is a possible D gene (6 bases). The CDR3 length is 12 residues. The V end lost 3 bases, the J end lost 7 bases, and 10 bases lay between the germline ends. Germline loops: CDR1 GTSNPN, CDR2 SVGIG (reference sequence). DNA for the CDR3: TGTGCCTGGAGCGCCGGGGGAAATGAGCAGTTCTTC. Translating it yields CAWSAGGNEQFF.

CDR3 sequence (DNA): TGTGCCAGCAGCCTCGGACAGGGGTTGGGGGAGACCCAGTACTTC. Residues: CASSLGQGLGETQYF. The chain employs TRBV7-8 and TRBJ2-5, with TRBD1 matching 9 bases. CDR3 size: 15 residues. V lost 5 bases and J lost 5; bases outside the gene matches: 9. The germline V gene encodes CDR1 SGHVS and CDR2 FQNEAQ.